This entry lists 22 T cell receptor beta chains sequenced from one sample in a study of OX40 agonist ivuxolimab in advanced cancers. The method was immunoSEQ multiplex PCR; TCRdb's version includes in-frame clones alone and lacks a portion of them. The repertoire holds under 85,000 clones, with 80% to 85% as singletons. Sample: CD4+ or CD8+ T cells sorted from blood, taken in a trial of the OX40 agonist ivuxolimab. The receptors were sampled from an adult with an advanced solid tumor such as melanoma, head and neck, liver or kidney cancer.

The chain links TRBV7-3 to TRBJ2-3, with 7 bases lining up with TRBD2. The CDR3 runs to 15 residues. After removal of 4 bases from V and 1 base from J, the junction contained 5 bases not matched to a gene. Germline CDR1 is SGHTA and CDR2 is FQGTGA. DNA of the CDR3: TGTGCCAGCAGCTCAGGACTAGTGGGCACAGATACGCAGTATTTT. Translating it yields CASSSGLVGTDTQYF.

The rearrangement links TRBV11-2 to TRBJ2-7; 8 bases are a match to TRBD2. The CDR3 consists of 14 residues. V trimming: 8 bases; J trimming: 4 bases; junction bases outside the gene matches: 10. Germline values: CDR1 SGHAT, CDR2 FQNNGV. The CDR3 loop reads CASSGGTRVYEQYF. CDR3 DNA sequence: TGTGCCAGCTCCGGGGGGACTAGAGTGTACGAGCAGTACTTC.

Only one count was recorded for this clone. V usage is TRBV5-1 and J usage is TRBJ1-3, with 7 positions matching TRBD1. Looked up from germline, CDR1 is SGHRS and CDR2 is YFSETQ. Trimming removed 3 bases from V and 7 bases from J; junction bases left unmatched: 10. This CDR3 contains 15 residues. DNA of the CDR3: TGCGCCAGCAGCTCTACAGGGGACGTAGGCAACACCATATATTTT. This codes for CASSSTGDVGNTIYF.

The chain links TRBV5-3 to TRBJ2-1; D unresolved. TRBV5-3 is an ORF for which the function is uncertain. CDR3 length: 17 residues. Trimming cost V 2 bases and J 1 base, with 16 bases left between them. The CDR3 here is CARSFLHLVLSYNEQFF. DNA for the CDR3: TGTGCCAGAAGCTTCTTGCACCTTGTCTTGTCCTACAATGAGCAGTTCTTC.

This clone was found a few times. The rearrangement links TRBV2 to TRBJ2-7; 11 nucleotides align to TRBD2. The CDR3 totals 14 residues. The germline gives CDR1 SNHLY, CDR2 FYNNEI. The V and J ends lost 7 bases and 2 bases, in that order; junction bases with no gene match: 4. The CDR3 spells CASTSGGFAYEQYF. The DNA for the CDR3 is TGTGCCAGCACTAGCGGGGGGTTTGCCTACGAGCAGTACTTC.

The chain is built from TRBV5-6 and TRBJ1-1; 10 bases fit TRBD1. CDR1 is SGHDT and CDR2 is YYEEEE in the germline V gene. This CDR3 has 14 residues. J was trimmed by 5 bases and V by 4 bases; bases with no gene match: 5. CDR3 DNA: TGTGCCAGCAGCCGGGACAGGGGTTATACTGAAGCTTTCTTT. It is translated as CASSRDRGYTEAFF. The complete variable domain, with remaining parts taken from reference TRBV5-6 and TRBJ1-1, reads DAGVTQSPTHLIKTRGQQVTLRCSPKSGHDTVSWYQQALGQGPQFIFQYYEEEERQRGNFPDRFSGHQFPNYSSELNVNALLLGDSALYLCASSRDRGYTEAFFGQGTRLTVV.

This chain joins TRBV5-5 and TRBJ2-7; 9 positions agree with TRBD1. This CDR3 has 16 residues. CDR1 is SGHKS and CDR2 is YYEKEE in the germline V gene (reference sequence). Unmatched junction bases numbered 7, after V lost 2 bases and J lost 1 base. The CDR3 region has the DNA TGTGCCAGCAGCTTACGGACAGGGGCCTCATCCTACGAGCAGTACTTC. Translated: CASSLRTGASSYEQYF.

The chain joins TRBV19 to TRBJ1-4, with a possible D match to TRBD1 (5 bases). V dropped 7 bases and J dropped 8 bases, with 20 bases sitting between them. Germline CDR1 LNHDA, CDR2 SQIVND (reference sequence). The CDR3 is 15 residues long. The chain's CDR3 is CASTLSGTRGEKLFF. For the CDR3, the DNA is TGTGCCAGTACCCTCTCCGGGACGAGAGGGGAAAAACTGTTTTTT.

The gene calls are TRBV4-1 and TRBJ2-5; 8 nucleotides match TRBD1. The CDR3 extends over 15 amino acids. Germline-derived CDR1 and CDR2 are MGHRA and YSYEKL. J gave up 5 bases and V 3 bases, and 8 bases lay outside the gene matches. In nucleotides, the CDR3 is TGCGCCAGCAGCCACCTCGGACAGGGTGTCGAGACCCAGTACTTC. Its protein product is CASSHLGQGVETQYF.

This clone was observed a few times. Here the CDR3 reads CASSAQWGNEQFF. The CDR3 DNA is TGTGCCAGCAGCGCCCAATGGGGGAATGAGCAGTTCTTC. The gene calls are TRBV6-1 and TRBJ2-1; tentatively, D is TRBD1 or TRBD2 (5 bases each). V was cut by 6 bases and J by 7 bases, with 13 bases left in between. The germline V gene has CDR1 MNHNS and CDR2 SASEGT. CDR3 length: 13 amino acids.

The sample holds many counts of this clone. The chain is built from TRBV5-1 and TRBJ1-6; D ambiguous. The CDR3 is 16 amino acids. CDR1 SGHRS and CDR2 YFSETQ come from the germline V gene. Trimming took off 0 bases at V and 5 bases at J, with 12 bases between the two ends. In DNA, the CDR3 is TGCGCCAGCAGCTTGGAGGCGGTACAAAATAATTCACCCCTCCACTTT. It specifies CASSLEAVQNNSPLHF. The full variable domain, with the rest looked up from reference TRBV5-1 and TRBJ1-6, is KAGVTQTPRYLIKTRGQQVTLSCSPISGHRSVSWYQQTPGQGLQFLFEYFSETQRNKGNFPGRFSGRQFSNSRSEMNVSTLELGDSALYLCASSLEAVQNNSPLHFGNGTRLTVT.

V gene TRBV4-1 combines with J gene TRBJ2-4; D assignment may be TRBD1 or TRBD2 (6 bases each). V was clipped by 4 bases and J by 7 bases, with 17 bases between them. The CDR3 sequence is 15 residues long. Per the germline V gene, CDR1 is MGHRA and CDR2 is YSYEKL. CDR3 region: CASSLGVGGGNIQYF. The CDR3 DNA reads TGCGCCAGCAGCCTCGGGGTCGGAGGGGGGAACATTCAGTACTTC.

The chain links TRBV25-1 to TRBJ1-2; D gene ambiguous. Germline CDR1 is MGHDK and CDR2 is SYGVNS. The CDR3 has 14 residues. Trimming removed 1 base from V and 8 bases from J, with 14 bases in between. This chain's CDR3 is CASSELTWVGGYTF. CDR3 DNA sequence: TGTGCCAGCAGTGAATTGACATGGGTAGGCGGCTACACCTTC.

The rearrangement joins TRBV11-2 to TRBJ1-1; weak D call: TRBD1 (6 bases). CDR1 is SGHAT, CDR2 FQNNGV, per germline. The CDR3 runs 14 residues. The V end was cut by 3 bases, the J end by 4 bases, with 12 bases between. The CDR3 spells CASSFNRVTTEAFF. The CDR3 nucleotides read TGTGCCAGCAGCTTTAACAGGGTAACCACTGAAGCTTTCTTT.

The genes are TRBV7-2 and TRBJ2-1; 8 bases map to TRBD2. This CDR3 contains 16 residues. Losses at the gene ends were 4 bases for V and 6 bases for J; bases not matched to a gene: 11. Germline V CDR1 and CDR2: SGHTA, FQGNSA. CDR3 protein: CASSYAAGASGNEQFF. DNA of the CDR3: TGTGCCAGCAGCTACGCAGCGGGAGCCTCCGGCAATGAGCAGTTCTTC.

Comment on this clone: A read error may explain this, as a much larger clone is one base away. The chain has TRBV7-6 and TRBJ1-1; TRBD1 might be the D (6 bases). Trimming left V 5 bases short and J 3 bases short, with 19 bases between. The germline V gene has CDR1 SGHVS and CDR2 FNYEAQ. The CDR3 is 16 residues long. CDR3: CASSAGLGKGDTEAFF. CDR3 coding DNA: TGTGCCAGCAGCGCAGGCCTCGGCAAGGGGGACACTGAAGCTTTCTTT.

With regard to this clone: This clone may be a read error of a much larger clone one base away. Other DNA sequences of this sample code for an identical CDR3. The chain links TRBV6-1 to TRBJ2-5; 9 bases are a match to TRBD2. V was clipped by 0 bases and J by 1 base; unmatched bases: 0. Germline V gives CDR1 MNHNS, CDR2 SASEGT. The CDR3 contains 15 residues. The CDR3 DNA follows: TGTGCCAGCAGTGAAGCTAGCGGGGGCCAAGAGACCCAGTACTTC. It is translated as CASSEASGGQETQYF.

The J gene is TRBJ2-2, the V gene TRBV9, with D uncertain. V was cut by 4 bases and J by 4 bases, with 8 bases left in between. This CDR3 region has 13 residues. Germline assignment: CDR1 SGDLS and CDR2 YYNGEE. CDR3 DNA sequence: TGTGCCAGCAGCCGTAGAATCACCGGGGAGCTGTTTTTT. Encoded protein: CASSRRITGELFF.

This chain uses TRBV27 with TRBJ1-1; D not certain. The CDR3 is made up of 14 amino acids. Trimming left V 4 bases short and J 0 bases short, with 9 bases between. Germline loops: CDR1 MNHEY, CDR2 SMNVEV (reference sequence). The chain's CDR3 is CASSSDGMNTEAFF. CDR3 in DNA: TGTGCCAGCAGTTCCGACGGGATGAACACTGAAGCTTTCTTT.

V gene TRBV7-8 combines with J gene TRBJ1-5; D gene unclear. There are 13 residues in the CDR3. Germline CDR1 and CDR2: SGHVS and FQNEAQ. Trimming took 3 bases from V and 4 from J, leaving 7 bases between them. In nucleotides, the CDR3 is TGTGCCAGCAGCTTCGGGAGGAATCAGCCCCAGCATTTT. Encoded protein: CASSFGRNQPQHF.

CDR3 amino acids: CASSPRLARGYNEQFF. The CDR3 DNA follows: TGTGCCAGCAGCCCACGACTAGCGAGAGGGTACAATGAGCAGTTCTTC. The chain is built from TRBV9 and TRBJ2-1, with 8 bases matching TRBD2. Germline CDR1 reads SGDLS; CDR2 reads YYNGEE. CDR3 size: 16 residues. J was trimmed by 4 bases and V by 4 bases; bases with no gene match: 10.

V is TRBV9 and J is TRBJ2-3; possible D gene TRBD2, 5 bases. Germline V gives CDR1 SGDLS, CDR2 YYNGEE. V was pared by 0 bases and J by 5 bases, with 19 bases between. This CDR3 contains 17 residues. This CDR3 reads CASSVAASAASGDTQYF. The CDR3 DNA is TGTGCCAGCAGCGTAGCTGCGTCAGCGGCCTCAGGAGATACGCAGTATTTT. Based on the CDR3 plus reference TRBV9 and TRBJ2-3, the full variable domain is DSGVTQTPKHLITATGQRVTLRCSPRSGDLSVYWYQQSLDQGLQFLIQYYNGEERAKGNILERFSAQQFPDLHSELNLSSLELGDSALYFCASSVAASAASGDTQYFGPGTRLTVL.